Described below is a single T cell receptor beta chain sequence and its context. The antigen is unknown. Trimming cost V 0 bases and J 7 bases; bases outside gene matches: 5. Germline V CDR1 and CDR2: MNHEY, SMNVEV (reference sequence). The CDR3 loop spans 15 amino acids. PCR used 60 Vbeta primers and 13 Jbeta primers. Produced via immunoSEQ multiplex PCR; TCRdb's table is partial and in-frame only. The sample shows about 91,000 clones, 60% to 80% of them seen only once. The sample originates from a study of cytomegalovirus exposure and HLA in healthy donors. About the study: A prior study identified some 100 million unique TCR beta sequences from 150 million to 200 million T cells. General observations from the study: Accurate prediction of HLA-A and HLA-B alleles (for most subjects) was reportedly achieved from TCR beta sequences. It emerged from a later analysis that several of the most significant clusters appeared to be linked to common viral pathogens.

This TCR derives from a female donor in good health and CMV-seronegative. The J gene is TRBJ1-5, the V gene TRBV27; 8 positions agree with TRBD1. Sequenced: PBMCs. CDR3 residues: CASSLSGQGLQPQHF. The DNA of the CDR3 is TGTGCCAGCAGTTTATCCGGACAGGGTTTGCAGCCCCAGCATTTT.